This TCR beta chain stems from a study of CD4 T cells in relation to SARS-CoV-2 and coronaviruses listed by TCRdb under 2021. Background for the entire study: In the ViraFEST assay, PBMCs were grown with antigen for 10 days, and TCR beta CDR3s were then sequenced to identify antigen-specific clonal expansions. An HIV-1 Nef peptide pool or a no-peptide culture served as the negative reference condition. Using patient-derived lymphoblastoid cell lines, the shared crossreactive spike epitopes were mapped to their HLA restriction. At the level of individual TCR clonotypes, the study measured memory CD4+ T cell crossreactivity between SARS-CoV-2 spike protein and common cold coronavirus spike proteins. The Adaptive Biotechnologies TCR-sequencing kit was used to sequence samples from a few pre-COVID donors and the naive versus memory experiments, whereas other data were Illumina-based. A different TCR-beta assay, based on Illumina, was used to sequence expansion assays from other donors in the study.

General conclusions and limits of the study: In about 60% of donors, memory CD4+ clonotypes turned up that crossrecognized SARS-CoV-2 and at least one common cold coronavirus spike. Crossreactivity analysis was centred on spike protein, so crossreactivity against other viral proteins was not assessed. Because no donor provided both pre-pandemic and post-infection samples, tracing the source of pre-existing responses was limited. The study was limited by small numbers of patients and tested TCRs. Compared with monoreactive clones, crossreactive clones had significantly weaker SARS-CoV-2-driven expansion, a result consistent with antigenic imprinting.

CD4+ T cells from unexposed donors were collected before the COVID-19 pandemic (2011-2018). Following 10 days of culture, the EasySep CD4+ T cell isolation kit was used to isolate CD4+ T cells. As cell numbers permitted, CD4+ T cells from unexposed donors were tested for reactivity to SARS-CoV-2 S and N and to four common cold coronavirus spike pools. PBMCs were cultured at two million per well in IMDM supplemented with roughly 5% human AB serum and about 9.6 IU/ml IL-2. Half of the culture medium was replaced with fresh IL-2-containing medium on days 3 and 7. Each peptide culture condition was generally run in triplicate replicate wells. Leukapheresis product for the unexposed donors was bought commercially. Ficoll-Paque PLUS gradient centrifugation was used to isolate PBMCs from either whole blood or leukapheresis product. PBMCs were either used fresh in the expansion assay or cryopreserved at -140 degrees C. The QIAamp Micro DNA Kit was used to extract genomic DNA from the CD4+ T cells.

Libraries were built with the immunoSEQ multiplex PCR assay. The published analysis was carried out like this. Preprocessing removed nonproductive sequences and CDR3s not starting with C, not ending with F or W, or shorter than 7 amino acids. Antigen-specific clonotypes were called with the MANAFEST web app, based on expansion relative to reference and other culture wells. A clone was considered positive if the clone showed significant expansion compared with the reference culture in 2 of 3 replicate wells at an FDR below 0.05. A further requirement for positive clones was significant expansion compared with all other tandem wells, along with an odds ratio above 5. Pairwise Levenshtein distance, computed with the stringdist R package after three terminal residues were trimmed from each end, was used as the measure of CDR3 homology. Not all clones reach the TCRdb copy of this immuneACCESS table, which keeps in-frame sequences only. Checked studies attribute under half of the gap to unresolved V genes and leave the rest unexplained. The DNA was the basis for D and trimming; V, J and clone size are from that table. The sample records approximately 24,000 clones, around 74% of which are singletons. Jointly, the top ten make up roughly an eighth of the sample.

After removal of 4 bases from V and 2 bases from J, the junction retains 8 bases not matched to a gene. The CDR3 covers 16 residues, taking in both the cysteine and the phenylalanine. Just CDR3 DNA is preserved here, 48 bases in frame from base 1. In the germline V gene, CDR1 corresponds to KGHDR and CDR2 to SFDVKD. To note about this clone: The clone's antigen remains unknown. Base qualities are not at hand, and no much larger clone is one base apart.

Material for sequencing was CD4+ T cells from PBMCs, cultured in vitro. Here the chain combines TRBV24-1 and TRBJ2-3; 7 nucleotides in the junction match TRBD2. This clonotype was obtained from a human donor in good health. Here is the DNA: TGTGCCACCAGTGACCGGGAGCGGGACCTCACAGATACGCAGTATTTT. Translated, this gives CATSDRERDLTDTQYF.